This is a list of T cell receptor beta chains from one sample in a study of graft-versus-host responses after intestinal transplantation. TCRdb keeps only in-frame clones here, not all; method: immunoSEQ multiplex PCR. The table has around 13,000 clones, approximately 93% seen once. The source material was PBMCs, sampled 1032 days after intestinal transplantation. Source of these receptors: a human patient who received an intestinal transplant, so some T cells may come from the graft donor. Each CDR3 is given with its conserved first and last residue. A D gene is named only where the DNA matches it firmly. The size field is filled for only some rows; it gives once, few, many or a size class.

j_gene: TRBJ1-1; v_gene: TRBV6-6; abundance: -; d_gene: -; CDR3aa: CASSSQGGPTEAFF; CDR3nt: TGTGCCAGCAGTTCGCAGGGAGGGCCCACTGAAGCTTTCTTT
j_gene: TRBJ1-2; v_gene: TRBV29-1; abundance: once; d_gene: TRBD1; CDR3aa: CSVEPTGWDGYTF; CDR3nt: TGCAGCGTTGAGCCGACAGGGTGGGATGGCTACACCTTC
j_gene: TRBJ2-1; v_gene: TRBV11-3; abundance: -; d_gene: TRBD1; CDR3aa: CASSANRDRGNEQFF; CDR3nt: TGTGCCAGCAGCGCGAACCGGGACAGGGGCAATGAGCAGTTCTTC
j_gene: TRBJ1-4; v_gene: TRBV6-5; abundance: -; d_gene: -; CDR3aa: CASRQGNANEKLFF; CDR3nt: TGTGCCAGCAGACAGGGTAATGCTAATGAAAAACTGTTTTTT
j_gene: TRBJ1-1; v_gene: TRBV7-9; abundance: -; d_gene: -; CDR3aa: CASSLPGGLTEAFF; CDR3nt: TGTGCCAGCAGCTTACCCGGTGGTTTAACTGAAGCTTTCTTT
j_gene: TRBJ2-1; v_gene: TRBV29-1; abundance: -; d_gene: -; CDR3aa: CSVGAGSYNEQFF; CDR3nt: TGCAGCGTTGGAGCGGGCTCCTACAATGAGCAGTTCTTC
j_gene: TRBJ1-5; v_gene: TRBV6-6; abundance: -; d_gene: TRBD1; CDR3aa: CASSRPGQGASQPQHF; CDR3nt: TGTGCCAGCAGTCGTCCGGGACAGGGGGCGAGTCAGCCCCAGCATTTT
j_gene: TRBJ2-5; v_gene: TRBV14; abundance: -; d_gene: TRBD2; CDR3aa: CASSQRRSGGETQYF; CDR3nt: TGTGCCAGCAGCCAACGTCGTAGCGGGGGAGAGACCCAGTACTTC
j_gene: TRBJ2-4; v_gene: TRBV27; abundance: -; d_gene: TRBD2; CDR3aa: CASSPLAGGLLAKNIQYF; CDR3nt: TGTGCCAGCAGTCCTCTAGCGGGGGGCTTACTAGCCAAAAACATTCAGTACTTC
j_gene: TRBJ1-4; v_gene: TRBV2; abundance: once; d_gene: -; CDR3aa: CASSGLSGPSANEKLFF; CDR3nt: TGTGCCAGCAGTGGGCTTTCGGGTCCTTCCGCTAATGAAAAACTGTTTTTT
j_gene: TRBJ2-3; v_gene: TRBV12-5; abundance: -; d_gene: TRBD1; CDR3aa: CASGTGVRTDTQYF; CDR3nt: TGTGCTAGTGGCACAGGGGTGCGCACAGATACGCAGTATTTT
j_gene: TRBJ2-5; v_gene: TRBV7-7; abundance: -; d_gene: -; CDR3aa: CASSLGWGGRETQYF; CDR3nt: TGTGCTAGCAGCTTAGGGTGGGGTGGTCGAGAGACCCAGTACTTC
j_gene: TRBJ2-7; v_gene: TRBV7-3; abundance: few; d_gene: -; CDR3aa: CASGLGNEQYF; CDR3nt: TGTGCCAGCGGCCTCGGGAACGAGCAGTACTTC
j_gene: TRBJ1-1; v_gene: TRBV11-2; abundance: -; d_gene: -; CDR3aa: CASSYQRKNTEAFF; CDR3nt: TGTGCCAGCAGCTACCAGAGGAAAAACACTGAAGCTTTCTTT
j_gene: TRBJ1-4; v_gene: TRBV18; abundance: once; d_gene: -; CDR3aa: CASSPSEKKLFF; CDR3nt: TGTGCCAGCTCACCGTCCGAGAAAAAACTGTTTTTT
j_gene: TRBJ1-4; v_gene: TRBV6-1; abundance: -; d_gene: -; CDR3aa: CASSDLRQTLFTTNEKLFF; CDR3nt: TGTGCCAGCAGTGATTTGAGACAGACATTATTCACAACTAATGAAAAACTGTTTTTT
j_gene: TRBJ1-1; v_gene: TRBV4-1; abundance: -; d_gene: TRBD1; CDR3aa: CASSQTGANTEAFF; CDR3nt: TGCGCCAGCAGCCAGACAGGGGCGAACACTGAAGCTTTCTTT
j_gene: TRBJ1-1; v_gene: TRBV2; abundance: -; d_gene: -; CDR3aa: CAQPGGGRNTEAFF; CDR3nt: TGTGCCCAGCCTGGGGGGGGGAGAAACACTGAAGCTTTCTTT
j_gene: TRBJ2-1; v_gene: TRBV20-1; abundance: -; d_gene: -; CDR3aa: CSAPRGGEQFF; CDR3nt: TGCAGTGCTCCCAGAGGGGGTGAGCAGTTCTTC
j_gene: TRBJ1-1; v_gene: TRBV7-2; abundance: -; d_gene: TRBD1; CDR3aa: CASTKDRSNTEAFF; CDR3nt: TGTGCCAGCACCAAGGACAGGTCGAACACTGAAGCTTTCTTT
j_gene: TRBJ2-2; v_gene: TRBV7-9; abundance: -; d_gene: -; CDR3aa: CASSSRLGRTNTGELFF; CDR3nt: TGTGCCAGCAGCTCCCGACTAGGCCGTACGAACACCGGGGAGCTGTTTTTT
j_gene: TRBJ2-7; v_gene: TRBV5-5; abundance: -; d_gene: -; CDR3aa: CASSPSDSYEQYF; CDR3nt: TGTGCCAGCAGCCCGTCGGACAGCTACGAGCAGTACTTC
j_gene: TRBJ2-1; v_gene: TRBV7-3; abundance: -; d_gene: -; CDR3aa: CASSLQGLGYNEQFF; CDR3nt: TGTGCCAGCAGCTTACAGGGATTGGGGTACAATGAGCAGTTCTTC